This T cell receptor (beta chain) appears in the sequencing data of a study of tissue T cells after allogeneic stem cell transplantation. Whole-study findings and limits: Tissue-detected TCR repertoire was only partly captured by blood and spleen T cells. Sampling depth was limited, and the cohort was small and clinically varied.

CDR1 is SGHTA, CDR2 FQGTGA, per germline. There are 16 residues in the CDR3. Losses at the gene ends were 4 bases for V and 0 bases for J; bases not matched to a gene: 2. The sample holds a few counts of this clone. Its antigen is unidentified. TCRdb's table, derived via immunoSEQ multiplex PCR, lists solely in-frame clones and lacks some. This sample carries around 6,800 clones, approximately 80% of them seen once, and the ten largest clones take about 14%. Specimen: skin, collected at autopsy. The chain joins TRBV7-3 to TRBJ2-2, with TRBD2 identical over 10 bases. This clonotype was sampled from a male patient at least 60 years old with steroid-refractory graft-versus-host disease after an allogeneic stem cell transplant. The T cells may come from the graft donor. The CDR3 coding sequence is TGTGCCAGCAGCTCACTAGCGGGGACGAACACCGGGGAGCTGTTTTTT. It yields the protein CASSSLAGTNTGELFF.